Each of the 14 T cell receptor beta chains below was sequenced from the same sample in a study of blood T cell repertoires in COVID-19. Generated by immunoSEQ multiplex PCR, the TCRdb table keeps only in-frame clones and is missing some. The sample contains 350,000 to 550,000 clones, 80% to 90% of which appear only once. The sequencing sample was made of PBMCs or T cells enriched from blood (not recorded which). These receptors were obtained from a man aged 25 to 40 who had recovered from COVID-19.

The chain has TRBV12-3 or TRBV12-4 and TRBJ1-1; D perhaps matches TRBD1 (5 bases). Trimming removed 8 bases from V and 3 bases from J, with 10 bases in between. The CDR3 consists of 12 residues. The DNA for the CDR3 is TGTGCCAGCGGAGGGGAGGACACTGAAGCTTTCTTT. Protein product: CASGGEDTEAFF.

The chain is built from TRBV3-1 (or the pseudogene TRBV3-2) and TRBJ2-1; D perhaps matches TRBD1 (7 bases). The V gene's germline CDR1 is LGHDT and CDR2 YNNKEL (reference sequence). The V end was cut by 3 bases, the J end by 6 bases, with 15 bases between. This CDR3 has 15 residues. CDR3 in amino acids: CASSQEGQYSNEQFF. CDR3 DNA sequence: TGTGCCAGCAGCCAGGAGGGACAGTATTCCAATGAGCAGTTCTTC.

The chain couples TRBV3-1 (or the pseudogene TRBV3-2) to TRBJ2-7; TRBD1 matches at 7 bases. The CDR3 totals 15 residues. Trimming cost V 4 bases and J 4 bases; bases outside gene matches: 10. Germline loops: CDR1 LGHDT, CDR2 YNNKEL (reference sequence). The CDR3 loop is CASSPRDSWTYEQYF. The CDR3 coding sequence is TGTGCCAGCAGCCCTAGGGACAGCTGGACGTACGAGCAGTACTTC.

There are a few counts of this clone. The V gene is TRBV27, the J gene TRBJ2-7; a possible D gene is TRBD2 (5 bases). Trimming pared 5 bases from V and 3 bases from J, leaving 14 bases between. Germline CDR1 MNHEY, CDR2 SMNVEV (reference sequence). The CDR3 contains 14 residues. The CDR3 coding sequence is TGTGCCAGCAGTGGACTCCACACCCTCTACGAGCAGTACTTC. Protein: CASSGLHTLYEQYF.

The rearrangement uses TRBV3-1 (or the pseudogene TRBV3-2) and TRBJ1-5; 7 bases agree with TRBD1. Germline V gene lookup returns CDR1 LGHDT and CDR2 YNNKEL (reference sequence). There are 15 residues in the CDR3. With 2 bases clipped from V and 4 bases from J, the junction kept 5 bases outside the gene matches. The CDR3 DNA sequence: TGTGCCAGCAGCCAACAGACAGGGAGTAATCAGCCCCAGCATTTT. Translating it yields CASSQQTGSNQPQHF.

The chain carries TRBV13 and TRBJ2-1, with D maybe TRBD2 (5 bases). Trimming cost V 6 bases and J 6 bases, with 21 bases left between them. CDR3 length equals 16 residues. Germline CDR1 and CDR2: PRHDT and FYEKMQ (reference sequence). The DNA of the CDR3 is TGTGCCAGCAGTGTGACGGGCGGGCCCCCGGCCAATGAGCAGTTCTTC. Protein product: CASSVTGGPPANEQFF.

A single count supports this clone. V is TRBV30 and J is TRBJ1-1; D may be TRBD1 (6 bases). CDR3 length: 15 residues. The V gene lost 1 base and the J gene lost 3 bases, with 15 bases spanning the gap. Per germline, CDR1 GTSNPN and CDR2 SVGIG (reference sequence). The CDR3: CAWSDPRTGHTEAFF. DNA for the CDR3: TGTGCCTGGAGTGACCCAAGAACAGGGCACACTGAAGCTTTCTTT.

The V call is TRBV10-1, the J call TRBJ2-3; D gene ambiguous. Germline V gene sequence: CDR1 WNHNN, CDR2 SYGVQD (reference sequence). Between the trimmed V and J ends, which lost 2 bases and 0 bases, there was a span of 9 bases. This CDR3 has 15 residues. The CDR3, as DNA: TGCGCCAGCAGTGAGAGGCTGGGCAGCACAGATACGCAGTATTTT. It codes for CASSERLGSTDTQYF.

The chain joins TRBV7-9 to TRBJ1-4; D is unresolved. V dropped 5 bases and J dropped 10 bases, with 20 bases sitting between them. The CDR3 consists of 15 residues. CDR1 and CDR2 from the germline V gene are SEHNR and FQNEAQ (reference sequence). For the CDR3, the DNA is TGTGCCAGCAGCCTAGATGGGCAGAGGGTAGGAAAACTGTTTTTT. Amino acids: CASSLDGQRVGKLFF. Full variable domain (missing parts from reference TRBV7-9 and TRBJ1-4): DTGVSQNPRHKITKRGQNVTFRCDPISEHNRLYWYRQTLGQGPEFLTYFQNEAQLEKSRLLSDRFSAERPKGSFSTLEIQRTEQGDSAMYLCASSLDGQRVGKLFFGSGTQLSVL.

The chain has TRBV4-2 and TRBJ2-7, with 10 nucleotides matching TRBD2. J lost 0 bases, V lost 4 bases, and 9 bases had no gene match. Germline V lookup: CDR1 LGHNA, CDR2 YNFKEQ. The CDR3 sequence is 17 residues long. The DNA for the CDR3 is TGTGCCAGCAGCCGACTGCTAGCGGGAGACAACTCCTACGAGCAGTACTTC. Translated: CASSRLLAGDNSYEQYF.

The gene calls are TRBV14 and TRBJ1-2; 7 positions agree with TRBD1. The germline CDR1 and CDR2 sequences are SGHDN and FVKESK. With V trimmed by 5 bases and J by 4 bases, 7 bases remained unmatched. CDR3 size: 14 residues. As DNA, the CDR3 is TGTGCCAGCAGCGTCGGCAGGGGGATCTATGGCTACACCTTC. It specifies CASSVGRGIYGYTF.

J is TRBJ1-5 and V is TRBV28; D remains ambiguous. The CDR3 has 15 amino acids. Trimming shortened V by 3 bases and J by 9 bases, and 18 bases separated the two germline ends. Per the germline V gene, CDR1 is MDHEN and CDR2 is SYDVKM. The CDR3 loop reads CASSLVRQRTRPQHF. The CDR3 DNA reads as TGTGCCAGCAGTTTGGTCCGGCAGCGGACTAGGCCCCAGCATTTT.

The chain uses TRBV19 and TRBJ1-1; D is perhaps TRBD1 (5 bases). CDR3 length: 13 amino acids. V was cut by 3 bases and J by 6 bases, with 11 bases left in between. CDR1 is LNHDA and CDR2 is SQIVND in the germline V gene (reference sequence). The CDR3 sequence is CASSIHWGAEAFF. The CDR3 DNA sequence: TGTGCCAGTAGTATTCATTGGGGGGCTGAAGCTTTCTTT.

This chain's CDR3 is CASKREMWGTSYEQYF. The CDR3 nucleotides read TGTGCCAGCAAACGGGAGATGTGGGGGACCTCCTACGAGCAGTACTTC. The chain has TRBV5-5 and TRBJ2-7; TRBD2 might be the D (6 bases). Deletions cut 6 bases from V and 0 bases from J, with 19 bases between. CDR1 SGHKS and CDR2 YYEKEE come from the germline V gene (reference sequence). The CDR3 length is 16 residues.